This T cell receptor beta chain comes out of a study of blood T cell repertoires in COVID-19. Study summary: The United States, Italy and Spain provided the acute and convalescent COVID-19 samples. PBMCs, B-cell-depleted T cells, or T cells were the source of the cDNA or gDNA that made up the material.

Authors' methods: Reference gene primer amplification gave estimated nucleated cell counts. The data were produced by immunoSEQ multiplex PCR, yet TCRdb's version contains in-frame clones alone and is incomplete. V and J calls and clone size follow that table, whereas D and trimming were derived from the DNA. The table records roughly 99,000 clones, 81% of them present only once. CDR3 size: 15 residues. From germline, CDR1 is SGHDT and CDR2 YYEEEE. V lost 2 bases and J 0 bases, leaving 12 bases between the germline ends. This receptor was identified in a woman older than 75 with acute or convalescent COVID-19. The genes are TRBV5-6 and TRBJ2-7; a possible D gene is TRBD2 (7 bases). The sample was peripheral blood. The CDR3 DNA is TGTGCCAGCAGCTTCCGGGCGGGGGCCTCCTACGAGCAGTACTTC. Its translation is CASSFRAGASYEQYF.